The clone carrying this T cell receptor beta chain was detected ten times or more. What it binds is not known. The sample originates from a study of T cell repertoires in cytomegalovirus infection. On the study more broadly: HLA-B-restricted CMV epitopes that are well studied were used alongside recently identified HLA-C-restricted ones.

TCRdb re-called the reads through MiXCR, storing one row per CDR3 protein. The data contain approximately 990,000 distinct CDR3 sequences, approximately 33% of them seen just once; the ten biggest clones take up around an eighth. Here the sequenced sample was cultured CD8+ T cells from PBMCs, taken from culture after CMV antigen stimulation. The clonotype comes from a human donor in good health (CMV status not recorded). Some clones in this sample may be carry-over from other donors' samples.

DNA of the CDR3: TGTGCCAGCAGCACTTATTTGGGGGGGTGGGACTTCGACTCCTACGAGCAGTACGTC. Translating gives CASSTYLGGWDFDSYEQYV. The gene calls are TRBV7-8 and TRBJ2-7; TRBD2 aligns across 7 bases. V was clipped by 5 bases and J by 0 bases; unmatched bases: 19. Per germline, CDR1 SGHVS and CDR2 FQNEAQ. CDR3 length equals 19 residues.